What follows are 12 T cell receptor beta chains derived from one specimen sequenced in a study of T-cell reconstitution after alpha-beta-depleted transplantation in children. Preparation of the TCRbeta library was carried out with unique molecular identifiers. A single record per CDR3 protein comes from TCRdb applying MiXCR to the PCR reads. The profile covers hundreds of thousands of distinct CDR3 sequences, with around 13% appearing a single time and 2.2% taken by the ten largest. The sample was PBMCs, mostly from graft donor cells, taken 360 days after TCRalphabeta/CD19-depleted stem cell transplant. These receptors came from a male patient aged 5 to 17 who had a stem cell transplant for acute myeloid leukemia, so the T cells may come from the graft donor.

This clonotype was detected only a few times. The chain recombines TRBV15 with TRBJ2-6; D not resolved. The CDR3 covers 17 residues. V shed 4 bases and J shed 0 bases, with 13 bases lying between them. The germline V gene has CDR1 LNHNV and CDR2 YYDKDF (reference sequence). The CDR3 here is CATSKFSQGSGANVLTF. The DNA for the CDR3 is TGTGCCACCAGCAAATTTTCCCAAGGCTCTGGGGCCAACGTCCTGACTTTC. Combining the CDR3 with reference TRBV15 and TRBJ2-6 gives the whole variable domain DAMVIQNPRYQVTQFGKPVTLSCSQTLNHNVMYWYQQKSSQAPKLLFHYYDKDFNNEADTPDNFQSRRPNTSFCFLDIRSPGLGDTAMYLCATSKFSQGSGANVLTFGAGSRLTVL.

The chain combines TRBV7-9 with TRBJ1-2; 9 bases map to TRBD1. This CDR3 region has 14 residues. CDR1 and CDR2 from the germline V gene are SEHNR and FQNEAQ (reference sequence). V shed 4 bases, J shed 7 bases, and the junction held 7 bases outside the gene matches. This CDR3 reads CASSYGQGYTGYTF. In DNA, the CDR3 is TGTGCCAGCAGCTATGGACAGGGGTATACTGGCTACACCTTC.

This clonotype has a count of ten or more. The chain employs TRBV24-1 and TRBJ2-5, with D unclear. In germline, CDR1 is KGHDR, CDR2 SFDVKD. Trimming stripped 2 bases from V and 1 base from J, with 10 bases between. The CDR3 loop spans 15 amino acids. CDR3 DNA sequence: TGTGCCACCAGTGATTCGACAAGAATCCAAGAGACCCAGTACTTC. It is translated as CATSDSTRIQETQYF.

This clonotype was recorded a few times. V is TRBV20-1 and J is TRBJ2-7; 7 bases are shared with TRBD1. The CDR3 spans 15 residues. CDR1 is DFQATT, CDR2 SNEGSKA, per germline (reference sequence). V trimming: 6 bases; J trimming: 2 bases; junction bases outside the gene matches: 13. The CDR3 protein is CSANPPRTGAYEQYF. The CDR3 bases are TGCAGTGCCAACCCCCCCCGGACAGGAGCCTACGAGCAGTACTTC.

The rearrangement uses TRBV12-3 or TRBV12-4 and TRBJ2-2; weak D call: TRBD1 (6 bases). The germline V and J ends were trimmed by 6 bases and 4 bases, with 15 bases remaining between them. CDR3 length: 15 residues. For the CDR3, the DNA is TGTGCCAGCAGCCCATTGACAGGAGTCACCGGGGAGCTGTTTTTT. This encodes CASSPLTGVTGELFF.

The rearrangement joins TRBV18 to TRBJ1-1; D is perhaps TRBD1 (5 bases). This CDR3 spans 15 amino acids. The germline V gene has CDR1 KGHSH and CDR2 LQKENI. The V and J ends lost 3 bases and 0 bases respectively, with 11 bases between them. CDR3 sequence (DNA): TGTGCCAGCTCACCGTCCCAGGGCATGAACACTGAAGCTTTCTTT. Residues: CASSPSQGMNTEAFF.

This clonotype came up a few times. The chain uses TRBV3-1 and TRBJ2-1; tentatively, D is TRBD1 (5 bases). This CDR3 contains 12 residues. The V end was cut by 1 base, the J end by 7 bases, with 5 bases between. CDR1 is LGHDT, CDR2 YNNKEL, per germline (reference sequence). The CDR3 sequence is CASSQAGNEQFF. The CDR3, as DNA: TGTGCCAGCAGCCAAGCAGGGAATGAGCAGTTCTTC.

The V and J genes are TRBV23-1 and TRBJ2-5; 11 bases fit TRBD2. TRBV23-1 is treated as an ORF (open reading frame) with a function not yet certain. This CDR3 comprises 19 residues. The ends lost 4 bases at V and 3 bases at J; junction bases unmatched: 16. In DNA form, the CDR3 reads TGCGCCAGCAGTCCCCGTCCGGTGGTGACTAGCGGGACCGAAGAGACCCAGTACTTC. Residues: CASSPRPVVTSGTEETQYF.

This chain joins TRBV6-2 or TRBV6-3 and TRBJ2-1; 10 positions match TRBD2. Germline values: CDR1 MNHEY, CDR2 SVGEGT. J gave up 6 bases and V 4 bases, and 6 bases lay outside the gene matches. The CDR3 sequence is 15 residues long. CDR3 protein: CASSSAGTSVNEQFF. The CDR3 DNA follows: TGTGCCAGCAGTTCCGCCGGGACTAGCGTCAATGAGCAGTTCTTC.

The CDR3 region is CSARGTVLLDEQFF. The DNA of the CDR3 is TGCAGTGCTAGAGGGACAGTCCTCTTGGATGAGCAGTTCTTC. The rearrangement joins TRBV20-1 to TRBJ2-1; D possibly corresponds to TRBD1 (6 bases). CDR1 is DFQATT and CDR2 is SNEGSKA in the germline V gene (reference sequence). This CDR3 spans 14 amino acids. Trimming took 1 base from V and 8 from J, leaving 15 bases between them.

This clonotype was counted at least ten times. The genes are TRBV4-2 and TRBJ2-1, with TRBD2 matching over 9 bases. The CDR3 covers 17 residues. The trim removed 1 base at V and 0 bases at J, leaving 4 bases unmatched. Germline V gene sequence: CDR1 LGHNA, CDR2 YNFKEQ. CDR3: CASSQGLAVSSYNEQFF. The CDR3, as DNA: TGTGCCAGCAGCCAAGGACTAGCGGTGAGCTCCTACAATGAGCAGTTCTTC.

This clonotype was seen repeatedly, ten times or more. J is TRBJ2-5 and V is TRBV29-1; D tentatively fits TRBD1 or TRBD2 (6 bases each). The germline gives CDR1 SQVTM, CDR2 ANQGSEA. V lost 4 bases and J 1 base, leaving 10 bases between the germline ends. This CDR3 comprises 13 residues. CDR3 region: CSVAGGPQETQYF. Here the CDR3 DNA reads TGCAGCGTTGCCGGGGGCCCCCAAGAGACCCAGTACTTC.